This TCR beta chain was sequenced in a study of technical replicates of blood from a few donors (dated by TCRdb to between 2016 and 2019). Libraries were prepared through the immunoSEQ multiplex PCR assay. In its TCRdb copy, this immuneACCESS table keeps in-frame sequences only and misses some clones. Where compared with another copy, unresolved V genes explain less than half of these, and the others have no known cause. Here the sample has approximately 75,000 clones; 97% occur a single time. The leading ten clones occupy around 0.28% of the sample. The germline V gene yields SNHLY for CDR1 and FYNNEI for CDR2. The CDR3 runs 18 amino acids, cysteine and phenylalanine included. Here the CDR3 DNA is all that survives: 54 bases in frame from base 1. Trimming leaves V shorter by 3 bases and J shorter by 1 base, with the junction holding 10 bases beyond the gene matches. Note on this clone: What antigen it recognizes has not been identified. The input lacks base qualities; no much larger clone sits a single base away.

This receptor was taken from a human donor in good health. The sequenced sample consisted of T cells isolated from PBMCs. The chain is assembled from TRBV2 and TRBJ2-2; 8 nucleotides in the junction match TRBD2. The DNA is as follows: TGTGCCAGCAGTGAGTTTAGCGGGATTTTCGGGAACACCGGGGAGCTGTTTTTT. It specifies CASSEFSGIFGNTGELFF. Reference TRBV2 and TRBJ2-2 proteins supply the regions before and after the CDR3; the full variable domain is: EPEVTQTPSHQVTQMGQEVILRCVPISNHLYFYWYRQILGQKVEFLVSFYNNEISEKSEIFDDQFSVERPDGSNFTLKIRSTKLEDSAMYFCASSEFSGIFGNTGELFFGEGSRLTVL.